Following are 16 T cell receptor beta chains from one sample sequenced in a study of blood T cell repertoires in COVID-19. The data were produced by immunoSEQ multiplex PCR, yet TCRdb's version contains in-frame clones alone and is incomplete. The table has tens of thousands of clones, approximately 90% seen once. The sequenced material came from peripheral blood. These receptors all stem from a man aged 60 to 75 with active or convalescent COVID-19.

The V and J genes are TRBV11-2 and TRBJ2-5; 9 bases fit TRBD1. The J segment lost 4 bases and the V segment lost 5 bases, leaving 5 bases of the junction unmatched. The germline CDR1 and CDR2 sequences are SGHAT and FQNNGV. The CDR3 totals 14 residues. This CDR3 is CASSLGTGRETQYF. CDR3 coding DNA: TGTGCCAGCAGCCTCGGGACAGGGAGAGAGACCCAGTACTTC.

V and J are TRBV10-3 and TRBJ2-1, with TRBD2 matching 13 bases. Germline values: CDR1 ENHRY, CDR2 SYGVKD. The CDR3 is made up of 16 amino acids. Trimming at V came to 5 bases and at J to 6 bases, leaving 7 bases not matched to a gene. The CDR3 DNA sequence: TGTGCCATCAGTAGCCCCGGACTAGCGGGAGTCAATGAGCAGTTCTTC. Protein: CAISSPGLAGVNEQFF.

The DNA of the CDR3 is TGCAGCGTTGAAGATTTCGAGAGGGAGACCCAGTACTTC. This gives the protein CSVEDFERETQYF. This chain uses TRBV29-1 with TRBJ2-5, with D unresolved. The V gene lost 0 bases and the J gene lost 5 bases, with 10 bases spanning the gap. The CDR3 has 13 residues. Germline CDR1 is SQVTM and CDR2 is ANQGSEA.

The table lists this clone with a few counts. CDR3 loop: CASSIIGVGDNEQFF. The CDR3 bases are TGTGCCAGTAGTATAATTGGGGTAGGGGACAATGAGCAGTTCTTC. This rearrangement joins TRBV19 to TRBJ2-1, with a tentative D call TRBD1 (5 bases). There are 15 residues in the CDR3. CDR1 and CDR2 from the germline V gene are LNHDA and SQIVND (reference sequence). Trimming left V 2 bases short and J 5 bases short, with 13 bases between.

V usage is TRBV6-2 or TRBV6-3 and J usage is TRBJ1-5; D call uncertain. Germline V CDR1 and CDR2: MNHEY, SVGEGT. CDR3 length: 11 residues. Trimming removed 1 base at V and 11 bases at J, with 6 bases between. The CDR3 region is CASSYFGSQHF. CDR3 sequence (DNA): TGTGCCAGCAGTTACTTCGGGTCCCAGCATTTT.

The chain joins TRBV7-3 to TRBJ2-5, with 9 nucleotides matching TRBD2. Germline V gene sequence: CDR1 SGHTA, CDR2 FQGTGA. CDR3 length equals 15 residues. Trimming removed 2 bases from V and 2 bases from J; junction bases left unmatched: 3. The CDR3 here is CASSLAGGAQETQYF. CDR3 coding DNA: TGTGCCAGCAGCTTAGCGGGAGGGGCACAAGAGACCCAGTACTTC. Full variable domain (outside the CDR3, taken from reference TRBV7-3 and TRBJ2-5): GAGVSQTPSNKVTEKGKYVELRCDPISGHTALYWYRQSLGQGPEFLIYFQGTGAADDSGLPNDRFFAVRPEGSVSTLKIQRTERGDSAVYLCASSLAGGAQETQYFGPGTRLLVL.

This clone turned up a few times. The chain uses TRBV6-5 and TRBJ2-7; D is unclear. This CDR3 has 15 residues. The V gene lost 0 bases and the J gene lost 3 bases, with 12 bases spanning the gap. Germline lookup yields CDR1 MNHEY and CDR2 SVGAGI. The CDR3 here is CASSYSSGGDYEQYF. The CDR3 region has the DNA TGTGCCAGCAGTTACTCTTCCGGTGGTGACTACGAGCAGTACTTC.

The chain carries TRBV2 and TRBJ2-3; D remains unclear. Deletions cut 7 bases from V and 4 bases from J, with 12 bases between. Germline CDR1 SNHLY, CDR2 FYNNEI. The CDR3 consists of 13 residues. CDR3 amino acids: CASTRMGADTQYF. The CDR3 nucleotides are TGTGCCAGCACTCGGATGGGCGCAGATACGCAGTATTTT.

The genes are TRBV20-1 and TRBJ1-2; 7 bases fit TRBD1. Trimming removed 3 bases from V and 4 bases from J; junction bases left unmatched: 14. This CDR3 has 16 amino acids. Per germline, CDR1 DFQATT and CDR2 SNEGSKA (reference sequence). For the CDR3, the DNA is TGCAGTGCTAGTCGGGGAGGTAGACAGGGAACCTATGGCTACACCTTC. It specifies CSASRGGRQGTYGYTF.

This clone was seen a few times. The chain links TRBV5-1 to TRBJ2-2; D perhaps matches TRBD2 (5 bases). The CDR3 is 15 amino acids. The germline V gene encodes CDR1 SGHRS and CDR2 YFSETQ. V shed 0 bases and J shed 6 bases, with 12 bases lying between them. DNA for the CDR3: TGCGCCAGCAGCTTGGTAGCTAGCCGGGCCGGGGAGCTGTTTTTT. Amino acids: CASSLVASRAGELFF. The whole variable domain, filled in from reference TRBV5-1 and TRBJ2-2, reads KAGVTQTPRYLIKTRGQQVTLSCSPISGHRSVSWYQQTPGQGLQFLFEYFSETQRNKGNFPGRFSGRQFSNSRSEMNVSTLELGDSALYLCASSLVASRAGELFFGEGSRLTVL.

In its sample, this clone was seen a few times. The chain is built from TRBV19 and TRBJ1-5; no definite D call. The CDR3 runs 15 residues. The V gene lost 3 bases and the J gene lost 0 bases, with 9 bases spanning the gap. CDR1 is LNHDA, CDR2 SQIVND, per germline (reference sequence). CDR3: CASSIGQHSNQPQHF. DNA of the CDR3: TGTGCCAGTAGTATTGGGCAGCATAGCAATCAGCCCCAGCATTTT.

This chain connects TRBV5-1 to TRBJ1-2, with 11 bases matching TRBD1. Germline V gives CDR1 SGHRS, CDR2 YFSETQ. The V and J ends lost 3 bases and 5 bases, in that order; junction bases with no gene match: 12. CDR3 size: 17 residues. DNA for the CDR3: TGCGCCAGCAGCTCATCACCAGGACAGGGGGCAAGGTATGGCTACACCTTC. It translates to CASSSSPGQGARYGYTF.

The chain couples TRBV10-1 to TRBJ1-2; unclear D gene. V lost 2 bases and J lost 0, with 7 bases in between. Germline assignment: CDR1 WNHNN and CDR2 SYGVQD (reference sequence). This CDR3 has 14 amino acids. The chain's CDR3 is CASSEREANYGYTF. In nucleotides, the CDR3 is TGCGCCAGCAGTGAGCGGGAGGCTAACTATGGCTACACCTTC.

This chain joins TRBV7-2 and TRBJ1-3; perhaps TRBD1 as D (5 bases). V dropped 0 bases and J dropped 4 bases, with 16 bases sitting between them. The CDR3 consists of 17 residues. The germline V gene has CDR1 SGHTA and CDR2 FQGNSA. For the CDR3, the DNA is TGTGCCAGCAGCTTAGCCCCGCAAGGGGCTTACGGAAACACCATATATTTT. Amino acid sequence: CASSLAPQGAYGNTIYF.

The gene calls are TRBV28 and TRBJ2-7, with TRBD2 matching 10 bases. J was trimmed by 2 bases and V by 7 bases; bases with no gene match: 8. The CDR3 is 15 amino acids. CDR1 is MDHEN, CDR2 SYDVKM, per germline. The CDR3 region is CASTPGLASAYEQYF. In DNA form, the CDR3 reads TGTGCCAGCACCCCGGGACTAGCGTCGGCCTACGAGCAGTACTTC.

The genes are TRBV5-1 and TRBJ2-3; 16 bases match TRBD2. The CDR3 extends over 17 amino acids. The germline V gene has CDR1 SGHRS and CDR2 YFSETQ. V was clipped by 4 bases and J by 6 bases; unmatched bases: 8. DNA for the CDR3: TGCGCCAGCAGCCCTGGGACTAGCGGGAGGGCAGGTGATACGCAGTATTTT. It is translated as CASSPGTSGRAGDTQYF.